These 25 T cell receptor beta chains were sequenced from one sample in a study of blood T cell repertoires in COVID-19. Using immunoSEQ multiplex PCR, the repertoire was profiled, and TCRdb retains in-frame clones only, with some absent. The table has 35,000 to 50,000 clones, almost 85% seen once. Material for sequencing was peripheral blood. These receptors originate from a woman aged 55-70 years with acute or convalescent COVID-19.

This chain links TRBV4-1 with TRBJ2-2; 9 positions agree with TRBD2. V gave up 6 bases and J gave up 1 base; unmatched junction bases: 9. This CDR3 contains 17 residues. Germline V CDR1 and CDR2: MGHRA, YSYEKL. CDR3 residues: CASSLPLAGVNTGELFF. Here the CDR3 DNA reads TGCGCCAGCAGTCTCCCATTAGCGGGGGTGAACACCGGGGAGCTGTTTTTT.

The chain recombines TRBV24-1 with TRBJ2-3; 9 nucleotides line up with TRBD2. CDR1 is KGHDR, CDR2 SFDVKD, per germline. CDR3 length: 16 residues. V dropped 2 bases and J dropped 1; count of bases not matched to a gene: 3. The CDR3 sequence is CATSDSGGGGTDTQYF. The CDR3 nucleotides are TGTGCCACCAGTGATTCTGGCGGGGGGGGCACAGATACGCAGTATTTT.

As concerns this clone: Its ends do not fully match the called genes, so a read error is possible. V is TRBV29-1 and J is TRBJ2-7; D possibly corresponds to TRBD2 (7 bases). Per the germline V gene, CDR1 is SQVTM and CDR2 is ANQGSEA. The CDR3 is 11 residues long. The CDR3 DNA reads TGCAGCGTTGTCGAGGGGGGGGAGACCGACTTC. Protein product: CSVVEGGETDF.

Here the CDR3 DNA reads TGCGCCAGCAGCCAGCTCCGGGACAGCCCTATGAACACTGAAGCTTTCTTT. This codes for CASSQLRDSPMNTEAFF. This sequence joins TRBV4-1 and TRBJ1-1, with 7 bases identical to TRBD1. Trimming removed 3 bases from V and 0 bases from J; junction bases left unmatched: 10. The germline gives CDR1 MGHRA, CDR2 YSYEKL. CDR3 length equals 17 residues.

This chain connects TRBV27 to TRBJ1-5; D gene uncertain. The CDR3 spans 15 residues. Trimming pared 3 bases from V and 7 bases from J, leaving 16 bases between. Germline V CDR1 and CDR2: MNHEY, SMNVEV (reference sequence). In DNA, the CDR3 is TGTGCCAGCAGTTTGGGTGGAGGCCCCGGGCAGCCCCAGCATTTT. Translation: CASSLGGGPGQPQHF.

V usage is TRBV11-1 and J usage is TRBJ2-5; 9 bases match TRBD1. The CDR3 has 14 amino acids. Germline V CDR1 and CDR2: SGHAT, FQDESV (reference sequence). J gave up 2 bases and V 8 bases, and 6 bases lay outside the gene matches. The CDR3 region is CASSGTGLQETQYF. For the CDR3, the DNA is TGTGCCAGCTCCGGGACAGGGCTGCAAGAGACCCAGTACTTC.

V gene TRBV7-2 combines with J gene TRBJ1-3; D not resolved. Germline CDR1 SGHTA, CDR2 FQGNSA. The V end was cut by 4 bases, the J end by 0 bases, with 10 bases between. The CDR3 contains 15 residues. The CDR3 DNA follows: TGTGCCAGCAGCTCGGTCCTATCCTCTGGAAACACCATATATTTT. Translated, it gives CASSSVLSSGNTIYF.

V is TRBV7-8 and J is TRBJ2-2, with 8 positions matching TRBD1. V lost 6 bases, J lost 3 bases, and 6 bases stayed unmatched. Germline values: CDR1 SGHVS, CDR2 FQNEAQ. The CDR3 extends over 15 amino acids. In nucleotides, the CDR3 is TGTGCCAGCAGAGTAGGACAGGGAGACACCGGGGAGCTGTTTTTT. Protein product: CASRVGQGDTGELFF.

The chain has TRBV6-6 and TRBJ2-1; 9 bases fit TRBD1. This CDR3 comprises 14 residues. Germline V gene data show CDR1 as MNHNY and CDR2 as SVGAGI (reference sequence). The J segment lost 10 bases and the V segment lost 3 bases, leaving 7 bases of the junction unmatched. The CDR3 reads CASSYGTGSLEQFF. The DNA for the CDR3 is TGTGCCAGCAGTTATGGGACAGGGAGCTTGGAGCAGTTCTTC.

The chain recombines TRBV5-5 with TRBJ1-4; a weak D match, TRBD1 (6 bases). CDR3 length equals 14 residues. The V and J ends lost 2 bases and 7 bases respectively, with 12 bases between them. CDR1 and CDR2 from the germline V gene are SGHKS and YYEKEE (reference sequence). For the CDR3, the DNA is TGTGCCAGCAGCTTTTCGGGGGGCGGTGAAAAACTGTTTTTT. Amino acids: CASSFSGGGEKLFF.

The chain links TRBV27 to TRBJ2-7; TRBD2 matches at 13 bases. V shed 8 bases and J 6 bases; nucleotides not matched to a gene: 7. Per germline, CDR1 MNHEY and CDR2 SMNVEV (reference sequence). The CDR3 is 14 amino acids. As DNA, the CDR3 is TGTGCCAGCGGACCGGGACTAGCGGGGCGCGAGCAGTACTTC. Translated, it gives CASGPGLAGREQYF.

J is TRBJ2-2 and V is TRBV6-5; D perhaps matches TRBD1 (5 bases). Between the trimmed V and J ends, which lost 7 bases and 3 bases, there was a span of 15 bases. CDR1 and CDR2 from the germline V gene are MNHEY and SVGAGI. The CDR3 length is 15 residues. CDR3 sequence: CASNPSRAHTGELFF. The CDR3 bases are TGTGCCAGCAATCCCTCCAGGGCACACACCGGGGAGCTGTTTTTT.

V is TRBV6-5 and J is TRBJ2-7; TRBD1 might be the D (6 bases). Trimming pared 6 bases from V and 2 bases from J, leaving 14 bases between. Germline V gene sequence: CDR1 MNHEY, CDR2 SVGAGI. This CDR3 comprises 14 residues. The CDR3 DNA follows: TGTGCCAGCAGCTCCGGGACAAATCCCTACGAGCAGTACTTC. It codes for CASSSGTNPYEQYF.

The CDR3 loop is CASTLKGMAGYTF. In DNA, the CDR3 is TGTGCCAGCACCCTAAAGGGGATGGCTGGCTACACCTTC. This chain links TRBV5-4 with TRBJ1-2; maybe TRBD1 (5 bases). The ends were cut back, 6 bases at V and 7 bases at J, with 16 bases in the middle. CDR1 is SGHNT and CDR2 is YYREEE in the germline V gene (reference sequence). The CDR3 spans 13 residues.

The chain combines TRBV3-1 (or the pseudogene TRBV3-2) with TRBJ1-4; D ambiguous. Germline-derived CDR1 and CDR2 are LGHDT and YNNKEL (reference sequence). The CDR3 covers 15 residues. Trimming removed 0 bases at V and 11 bases at J, with 16 bases between. The CDR3 nucleotides are TGTGCCAGCAGCCAAGAAGGCCAGACCTCCGGGAAACTGTTTTTT. Its translation is CASSQEGQTSGKLFF.

V and J are TRBV7-2 and TRBJ2-3, with 7 bases lining up with TRBD1. J gave up 5 bases and V 2 bases, and 10 bases lay outside the gene matches. CDR3 length: 16 residues. From germline, CDR1 is SGHTA and CDR2 FQGNSA. In nucleotides, the CDR3 is TGTGCCAGCAGCTTAACGCGTAAGGGGGCTAGAGATACGCAGTATTTT. It yields the protein CASSLTRKGARDTQYF.

The gene calls are TRBV19 and TRBJ1-1, with a possible D match to TRBD1 (5 bases). The CDR3 sequence is 13 residues long. The ends were cut back, 4 bases at V and 1 base at J, with 7 bases in the middle. Germline assignment: CDR1 LNHDA and CDR2 SQIVND (reference sequence). CDR3 amino acids: CASSSGANTEAFF. DNA of the CDR3: TGTGCCAGTAGTAGCGGGGCGAACACTGAAGCTTTCTTT.

This sequence joins TRBV30 and TRBJ2-3; 15 nucleotides match TRBD2. Germline V lookup: CDR1 GTSNPN, CDR2 SVGIG (reference sequence). V gave up 7 bases and J gave up 7 bases; unmatched junction bases: 6. The CDR3 has 14 amino acids. The CDR3 DNA is TGTGCCTCAGGGACTAGCGGGGGGTCGAATACGCAGTATTTT. Protein: CASGTSGGSNTQYF. Full variable domain (remainder filled in from reference TRBV30 and TRBJ2-3): SQTIHQWPATLVQPVGSPLSLECTVEGTSNPNLYWYRQAAGRGLQLLFYSVGIGQISSEVPQNLSASRPQDRQFILSSKKLLLSDSGFYLCASGTSGGSNTQYFGPGTRLTVL.

This rearrangement joins TRBV5-6 to TRBJ2-6; the D gene is possibly TRBD1 (6 bases). Per the germline V gene, CDR1 is SGHDT and CDR2 is YYEEEE. V shed 7 bases and J shed 1 base, with 15 bases lying between them. The CDR3 has 16 residues. The CDR3 DNA is TGTGCCAGCTGCAGGGGAAGTGTGTCTGGGGCCAACGTCCTGACTTTC. The encoded protein is CASCRGSVSGANVLTF. Full variable domain (missing parts from reference TRBV5-6 and TRBJ2-6): DAGVTQSPTHLIKTRGQQVTLRCSPKSGHDTVSWYQQALGQGPQFIFQYYEEEERQRGNFPDRFSGHQFPNYSSELNVNALLLGDSALYLCASCRGSVSGANVLTFGAGSRLTVL.

CDR3 protein: CATSDPGQDTDTQYF. Here the CDR3 DNA reads TGTGCCACCAGTGATCCTGGACAGGACACAGATACGCAGTATTTT. The V gene is TRBV24-1, the J gene TRBJ2-3; 7 nucleotides line up with TRBD1. CDR1 is KGHDR and CDR2 is SFDVKD in the germline V gene. The length of the CDR3 is 15 residues. J lost 2 bases, V lost 3 bases, and 4 bases had no gene match.

This clone was seen a single time. The CDR3 sequence is CASSQDEAGYYEQYF. CDR3 coding DNA: TGCGCCAGCAGCCAAGATGAGGCTGGCTACTACGAGCAGTACTTC. J is TRBJ2-7 and V is TRBV4-3; D not resolved. V was shortened by 0 bases and J by 3 bases, with 12 bases between the two germline ends. The CDR3 length is 15 residues. Germline V CDR1 and CDR2: LGHNA, YSLEER.

This clone was recorded a few times. At one of its ends the junction is not consistent with the germline gene, which may arise from a read error. The chain combines TRBV5-8 with TRBJ2-1; D might be TRBD2 (5 bases). CDR1 is SGHTS, CDR2 YDEGEE, per germline. The CDR3 runs to 11 residues. CDR3 DNA: TGTGCCAGCAGCTTGGAACGAAAGCGGCTCTTC. It is translated as CASSLERKRLF.

The chain employs TRBV29-1 and TRBJ2-7, with 10 bases identical to TRBD2. The CDR3 has 13 residues. The J segment lost 7 bases and the V segment lost 1 base, leaving 4 bases of the junction unmatched. CDR1 SQVTM and CDR2 ANQGSEA come from the germline V gene. CDR3 region: CSVEVLAGSEQYF. In DNA form, the CDR3 reads TGCAGCGTTGAAGTACTAGCGGGGAGTGAGCAGTACTTC.

This clone has just one count. The chain couples TRBV19 to TRBJ1-4; 8 positions match TRBD1. The trim removed 5 bases at V and 6 bases at J, leaving 8 bases unmatched. This CDR3 has 15 residues. Germline V lookup: CDR1 LNHDA, CDR2 SQIVND (reference sequence). CDR3 DNA sequence: TGTGCCAGTAGTCCGGCCCAGGGGGCTCATGAAAAACTGTTTTTT. Translation gives CASSPAQGAHEKLFF.

This clone was seen once. The chain carries TRBV27 and TRBJ2-1, with D possibly TRBD1 on 6 matching bases. CDR3 size: 14 residues. V lost 9 bases and J 6 bases, leaving 18 bases between the germline ends. CDR1 MNHEY and CDR2 SMNVEV come from the germline V gene (reference sequence). CDR3 sequence (DNA): TGTGCCAGTATAAAACAGGGTTCCGGCAATGAGCAGTTCTTC. Protein sequence: CASIKQGSGNEQFF.